One sample yielded the 25 T cell receptor beta chains listed below, sequenced in a study of beta chain features in type 1 diabetes. Of the isolated RNA, all was reverse transcribed, and so the sequenced material was expressed TCRB transcripts. Method: immunoSEQ multiplex PCR; TCRdb's copy keeps in-frame clones and lacks some. The top ten hold around 0.065% of the sample, which has around 430,000 clones, 30% seen once. Sequencing input: naive CD4+ T cells from blood. Receptor source: a man aged 18 to 29 in good health.

This clone was seen only a few times. The chain uses TRBV6-5 and TRBJ1-2, with TRBD1 as a possible D gene (5 bases). V lost 0 bases and J lost 4, with 9 bases in between. Germline CDR1 reads MNHEY; CDR2 reads SVGAGI. CDR3 length equals 14 residues. The CDR3 nucleotides are TGTGCCAGCAGTTACTCACAGGAACTCTATGGCTACACCTTC. It translates to CASSYSQELYGYTF.

In its sample, this clone was seen a few times. This rearrangement joins TRBV11-3 to TRBJ2-1, with D possibly TRBD2 on 5 matching bases. Germline loops: CDR1 SGHNT, CDR2 YENEEA. CDR3 length: 14 amino acids. Trimming removed 1 base at V and 7 bases at J, with 11 bases between. The CDR3 protein is CASSLAGLTNEQFF. In DNA form, the CDR3 reads TGTGCCAGCAGCTTAGCGGGATTGACGAATGAGCAGTTCTTC.

J is TRBJ2-7 and V is TRBV4-3; the match to TRBD2 covers 10 bases. The trim removed 1 base at V and 0 bases at J, leaving 6 bases unmatched. The CDR3 contains 17 residues. Germline values: CDR1 LGHNA, CDR2 YSLEER. CDR3 in amino acids: CASSQAPASGSSYEQYF. CDR3 sequence (DNA): TGCGCCAGCAGCCAAGCTCCGGCTAGCGGGAGCTCCTACGAGCAGTACTTC.

A note on this clone: The identical CDR3 is also encoded by other nucleotide sequences in the sample. The chain couples TRBV29-1 to TRBJ1-1; D unresolved. V was shortened by 7 bases and J by 0 bases, with 6 bases between the two germline ends. This CDR3 has 11 amino acids. Looked up from germline, CDR1 is SQVTM and CDR2 is ANQGSEA. The CDR3 region is CSARLNTEAFF. CDR3 DNA: TGCAGCGCTAGGCTGAACACTGAAGCTTTCTTT.

This clone was recorded a few times. The V and J genes are TRBV30 and TRBJ1-1, with a tentative D call TRBD1 (5 bases). The CDR3 is 13 amino acids. Germline CDR1 is GTSNPN and CDR2 is SVGIG (reference sequence). The V gene lost 6 bases and the J gene lost 4 bases, with 15 bases spanning the gap. The DNA of the CDR3 is TGTGCCTGCAGCCGGGACCCGGGCACTGAAGCTTTCTTT. Translating gives CACSRDPGTEAFF.

This chain joins TRBV30 and TRBJ2-3; no reliable D call. This CDR3 spans 11 amino acids. The germline gives CDR1 GTSNPN, CDR2 SVGIG (reference sequence). V was pared by 3 bases and J by 5 bases, with 6 bases between. The CDR3 DNA sequence: TGTGCCTGGAGAAGAATAGATACGCAGTATTTT. It yields the protein CAWRRIDTQYF.

Note on this clone: Distinct nucleotide sequences in the sample also encode this CDR3. The chain carries TRBV2 and TRBJ2-1; 8 positions match TRBD1. This CDR3 spans 15 amino acids. CDR1 SNHLY and CDR2 FYNNEI come from the germline V gene. Trimming removed 5 bases from V and 1 base from J; junction bases left unmatched: 4. Written as DNA, the CDR3 is TGTGCCAGCAGTACTGACAGGGGATCCTACAATGAGCAGTTCTTC. The encoded protein is CASSTDRGSYNEQFF.

The chain has TRBV28 and TRBJ2-1; 10 nucleotides agree with TRBD2. This CDR3 has 15 amino acids. CDR1 is MDHEN and CDR2 is SYDVKM in the germline V gene. Trimming cost V 7 bases and J 3 bases; bases outside gene matches: 6. The CDR3 loop is CASNWGTSDYNEQFF. The CDR3 DNA follows: TGTGCCAGCAACTGGGGGACTAGCGACTACAATGAGCAGTTCTTC.

This clone was found a few times. This chain uses TRBV29-1 with TRBJ2-2, with D possibly matching TRBD1 (5 bases). V was pared by 4 bases and J by 0 bases, with 9 bases between. Germline V CDR1 and CDR2: SQVTM, ANQGSEA. The CDR3 length is 14 residues. CDR3 amino acids: CSVVAGTNTGELFF. In DNA, the CDR3 is TGCAGCGTTGTTGCAGGGACGAACACCGGGGAGCTGTTTTTT.

This clone was observed a few times. The rearrangement links TRBV2 to TRBJ2-7, with D tentatively TRBD2 (5 bases). There are 12 residues in the CDR3. CDR1 and CDR2 from the germline V gene are SNHLY and FYNNEI. Trimming removed 2 bases at V and 4 bases at J, with 6 bases between. The CDR3 DNA reads as TGTGCCAGCAGTGAATGGAGGTACGAGCAGTACTTC. Amino acid sequence: CASSEWRYEQYF.

The rearrangement uses TRBV15 and TRBJ2-1; tentative D call: TRBD1 (5 bases). There are 13 residues in the CDR3. Trimming took off 0 bases at V and 7 bases at J, with 7 bases between the two ends. Germline V gives CDR1 LNHNV, CDR2 YYDKDF (reference sequence). CDR3: CATSRDRVNEQFF. The DNA for the CDR3 is TGTGCCACCAGCAGAGACAGGGTAAATGAGCAGTTCTTC.

This clone was observed a few times. The rearrangement links TRBV30 to TRBJ2-1, with a possible D match to TRBD1 (5 bases). In germline, CDR1 is GTSNPN, CDR2 SVGIG (reference sequence). V was pared by 0 bases and J by 6 bases, with 18 bases between. CDR3 length: 16 residues. The CDR3 coding sequence is TGTGCCTGGAGTGTAGGGTTCAGGGCCCGGGCCAATGAGCAGTTCTTC. This sequence encodes CAWSVGFRARANEQFF.

This clone was detected a few times. The genes are TRBV5-1 and TRBJ2-7; 15 bases are a match to TRBD2. After removal of 4 bases from V and 6 bases from J, the junction contained 2 bases not matched to a gene. The germline CDR1 and CDR2 sequences are SGHRS and YFSETQ. The CDR3 sequence is 14 residues long. The CDR3 sequence is CASSLGLAGGEQYF. Here the CDR3 DNA reads TGCGCCAGCAGCCTGGGACTAGCGGGAGGCGAGCAGTACTTC.

This clone was observed a handful of times. This chain uses TRBV30 with TRBJ2-7; D tentatively reads TRBD1 or TRBD2 (5 bases each). The V end was cut by 1 base, the J end by 3 bases, with 19 bases between. The CDR3 loop spans 16 amino acids. Looked up from germline, CDR1 is GTSNPN and CDR2 is SVGIG (reference sequence). Here the CDR3 reads CAWSARASGPGYEQYF. The DNA for the CDR3 is TGTGCCTGGAGTGCCCGAGCCTCGGGACCCGGCTACGAGCAGTACTTC. Full variable domain (missing parts from reference TRBV30 and TRBJ2-7): SQTIHQWPATLVQPVGSPLSLECTVEGTSNPNLYWYRQAAGRGLQLLFYSVGIGQISSEVPQNLSASRPQDRQFILSSKKLLLSDSGFYLCAWSARASGPGYEQYFGPGTRLTVT.

This chain links TRBV7-8 with TRBJ2-1; TRBD2 matches at 7 bases. The CDR3 totals 14 residues. CDR1 is SGHVS and CDR2 is FQNEAQ in the germline V gene. The V and J ends lost 0 bases and 5 bases, in that order; junction bases with no gene match: 1. The CDR3 sequence is CASSLAGGNNEQFF. CDR3 nucleotide sequence: TGTGCCAGCAGCTTAGCGGGAGGGAACAATGAGCAGTTCTTC.

This chain uses TRBV28 with TRBJ1-2, with unresolved D. From germline, CDR1 is MDHEN and CDR2 SYDVKM. CDR3 length equals 13 residues. Trimming pared 9 bases from V and 0 bases from J, leaving 11 bases between. CDR3 residues: CASGRITNYGYTF. The CDR3, as DNA: TGTGCCAGTGGCCGAATAACTAACTATGGCTACACCTTC.

There are a few counts of this clone. The rearrangement uses TRBV30 and TRBJ2-7, with 8 bases matching TRBD2. The V gene's germline CDR1 is GTSNPN and CDR2 SVGIG (reference sequence). Unmatched junction bases numbered 8, after V lost 0 bases and J lost 7 bases. The CDR3 is 14 residues long. CDR3 sequence: CAWSVVAGGGEQYF. CDR3 sequence (DNA): TGTGCCTGGAGTGTAGTGGCGGGAGGAGGGGAGCAGTACTTC.

The chain recombines TRBV18 with TRBJ2-7; TRBD1 is a possible D gene (5 bases). This CDR3 has 13 residues. Trimming pared 3 bases from V and 6 bases from J, leaving 12 bases between. CDR1 is KGHSH, CDR2 LQKENI, per germline. The CDR3 protein is CASSPDQGGEQYF. CDR3 nucleotides: TGTGCCAGCTCACCTGACCAGGGTGGCGAGCAGTACTTC.

The chain uses TRBV6-5 and TRBJ1-2, with no clear D. V lost 6 bases, J lost 8 bases, and 16 bases lay in between. This CDR3 comprises 13 residues. CDR1 is MNHEY, CDR2 SVGAGI, per germline. The DNA of the CDR3 is TGTGCCAGCAGGACACTATCAGCGATCGGCTACACCTTC. It encodes CASRTLSAIGYTF.

A few counts support this clone. V gene TRBV18 combines with J gene TRBJ2-3; no clear D. The CDR3 consists of 10 residues. Germline V lookup: CDR1 KGHSH, CDR2 LQKENI. The germline V and J ends were trimmed by 6 bases and 5 bases, with 3 bases remaining between them. The CDR3 spells CASSRDTQYF. CDR3 nucleotide sequence: TGTGCCAGCTCGAGAGATACGCAGTATTTT.

V gene TRBV14 combines with J gene TRBJ2-7; tentatively, D is TRBD1 (6 bases). Between the trimmed V and J ends, which lost 0 bases and 3 bases, there was a span of 15 bases. Germline CDR1 reads SGHDN; CDR2 reads FVKESK. This CDR3 spans 16 amino acids. CDR3 in DNA: TGTGCCAGCAGCCAAGATTTTAGTACAGGGAACTACGAGCAGTACTTC. It translates to CASSQDFSTGNYEQYF.

On this clone itself: At the DNA level, this CDR3 is encoded by other sequences in the same sample as well. The rearrangement joins TRBV7-2 to TRBJ2-7; 13 bases align to TRBD2. The CDR3 is 14 amino acids. Germline trimming cut 4 bases from V and 4 bases from J; bases unmatched to any gene: 1. Germline V gives CDR1 SGHTA, CDR2 FQGNSA. The CDR3 nucleotides read TGTGCCAGCAGCTCGGGACTAGCGGGATACGAGCAGTACTTC. The encoded protein is CASSSGLAGYEQYF.

This chain uses TRBV9 with TRBJ2-3; possible D gene TRBD2, 5 bases. The germline V and J ends were trimmed by 6 bases and 9 bases, with 17 bases remaining between them. The V gene's germline CDR1 is SGDLS and CDR2 YYNGEE. There are 13 residues in the CDR3. In nucleotides, the CDR3 is TGTGCCAGCAACTCCTTGCCGGGATCCACGCAGTATTTT. Residues: CASNSLPGSTQYF.

The CDR3 region is CATSRDSTGRTGYTF. Here the CDR3 DNA reads TGTGCCACCAGCAGGGATTCGACAGGGAGGACCGGCTACACCTTC. J is TRBJ1-2 and V is TRBV15, with 7 bases identical to TRBD1. The CDR3 totals 15 residues. Per the germline V gene, CDR1 is LNHNV and CDR2 is YYDKDF (reference sequence). With 3 bases clipped from V and 8 bases from J, the junction kept 12 bases outside the gene matches.

J is TRBJ2-1 and V is TRBV5-6; D gene uncertain. Looked up from germline, CDR1 is SGHDT and CDR2 is YYEEEE. The CDR3 sequence is 11 residues long. Deletions cut 1 base from V and 7 bases from J, with 3 bases between. Written as DNA, the CDR3 is TGTGCCAGCAGCTTGTTGAATGAGCAGTTCTTC. Protein: CASSLLNEQFF.